What follows is one T cell receptor (beta chain) and its context. What this receptor recognizes is not known. Base qualities are not provided; no much larger clone lies one nucleotide away. The data were obtained in a study of T cells in localized non-small cell lung cancer (dated by TCRdb to the early 2020s). General notes on the study: The study examined T cell repertoires in roughly 240 patients with early-stage NSCLC and compared tumors with uninvolved tumor-adjacent lungs. The cohort consisted of 236 treatment-naive NSCLC patients whose localized lung tumors had been resected. NSCLC patients had a mean age of around 61 years, and around 140 were male and about 98 female.

At diagnosis, tumor, uninvolved tumor-adjacent lung and peripheral blood were collected and then preserved as a mix of FFPE and fresh-frozen material. For TCR repertoire profiling, the blood samples were analyzed as peripheral blood mononuclear cells. The immunoSEQ Assay was used to sequence TCR beta CDR3 regions from DNA. In the source study's methods: T cell density was computed as TCR beta template counts normalized to usable DNA estimated by amplifying housekeeping genes. Using the preseqR package, richness was estimated by extrapolating to 120,000 templates for tissue samples and 400,000 templates for PBMC samples. Clonality was calculated as one minus Pielou's evenness. To identify tissue-enriched TCRs, differential abundance testing was run on productive amino-acid clonotypes with a minimum total count of 5 and an alpha of 0.1. The Jaccard Index and the Morisita Overlap Index were used to measure how much the repertoires overlapped between compartments. GLIPH grouped TCR beta CDR3s together with public tetramer-defined viral CDR3s, and a viral motif had to include at least three viral sequences and also show V-gene enrichment. Here the immuneACCESS table is served through TCRdb, limited to in-frame sequences with V and J called. Missing clones are a known gap in these copies; in checked studies unresolved V genes cover under half, and the rest lacks a known reason. Clone size and V and J calls were adopted from that table, with D and trimming inferred from the DNA. The sample table holds about 26,000 clones, of which 65% to 85% were seen once. 8.5% to 10% of the sample is held by the ten biggest clonotypes.

Beyond this particular receptor, the publication reports: Because multi-region tumor sequencing was not done, intratumor heterogeneity could not be ruled out. Uninvolved tumor-adjacent lung showed the highest T cell clonality, higher than tumor, which suggests more focused antigenic responses in the uninvolved tumor-adjacent lung. A median of 57 of the top 100 tumor clones were detected in paired uninvolved adjacent lung, and around 30 of these tumor clones were also found among the top 100 clones of the paired uninvolved adjacent lung. Longer overall survival was associated with higher T cell density in blood, whereas shorter survival was associated with higher clonality in adjacent lung. Since the design was exploratory, TCR variables were selected using unadjusted p-values with no false-discovery rate correction.

V is clipped by 7 bases and J by 2 bases, and the sequence between their germline boundaries is 11 bases long. The CDR3, from cysteine to phenylalanine, totals 13 residues. The retained sequence is limited to the CDR3, 39 bases, with the frame set at the first base. The germline V gene gives CDR1 as MNHNS and CDR2 as SASEGT. The sample consisted of peripheral blood, taken before any cancer treatment. This receptor chain uses TRBV6-1 and TRBJ2-5, with the D gene not clear enough to name. This receptor was obtained from a man aged 35-75 years with stage III squamous cell lung carcinoma. The DNA is TGTGCCAGCAATCTCGGGTCTCAAGAGACCCAGTACTTC. This sequence encodes CASNLGSQETQYF.